The present T cell receptor beta chain was sequenced within a study of CD8 T cells in Susac syndrome. The authors reverse transcribed roughly 0.5 to 1 ug RNA with random hexamers. Using its own MiXCR run on the immunoSEQ multiplex PCR reads, TCRdb lists one record per CDR3 protein. This table has 160,000 or so distinct CDR3 sequences, just under 95% appearing once. Blood CD8+ and CD4+ T cells underwent high-throughput TCR beta sequencing. Healthy donors served as age- and sex-matched controls. This CDR3 has 16 residues. CDR1 and CDR2 from the germline V gene are SGHDN and FVKESK. V was pared by 4 bases and J by 1 base, with 10 bases of the junction left unmatched.

The chain links TRBV14 to TRBJ2-7; 7 bases are a match to TRBD2. Sequencing was done on a sample of CD4+ T cells from PBMCs. This clonotype originated in a human donor in good health. CDR3 nucleotide sequence: TGTGCCAGCAGCCGATCACTGTGGCGGGGGTCCTACGAGCAGTACTTC. It yields the protein CASSRSLWRGSYEQYF.